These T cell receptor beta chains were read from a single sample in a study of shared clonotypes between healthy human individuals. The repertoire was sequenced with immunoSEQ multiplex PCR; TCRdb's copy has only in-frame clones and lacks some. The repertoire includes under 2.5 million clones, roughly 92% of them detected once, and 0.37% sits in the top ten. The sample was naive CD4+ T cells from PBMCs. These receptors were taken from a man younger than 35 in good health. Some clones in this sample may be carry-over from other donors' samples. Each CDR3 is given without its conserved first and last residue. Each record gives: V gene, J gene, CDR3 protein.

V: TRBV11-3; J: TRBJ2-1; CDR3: ASSLEGTSSYNEQF
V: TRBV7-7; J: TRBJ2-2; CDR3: ASSLMAGNTGELF
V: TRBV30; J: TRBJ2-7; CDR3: AWSVPGPAKVGYEQY
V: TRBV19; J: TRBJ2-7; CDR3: ASSRKGYYEQY
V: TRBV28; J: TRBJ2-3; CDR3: ASSLTSGAKHDTQY
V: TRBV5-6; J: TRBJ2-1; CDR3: ASSLRLAGAPGQF
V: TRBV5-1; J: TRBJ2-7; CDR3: ASSPGTSELYEQY
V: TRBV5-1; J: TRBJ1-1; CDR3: ASSLVIRGTEAF
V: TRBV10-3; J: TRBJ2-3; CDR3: AISDYGGRSTDTQY
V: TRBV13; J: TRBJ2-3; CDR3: ASSLGSGSTDTQY
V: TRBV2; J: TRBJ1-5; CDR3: ASSGEVGQPQH
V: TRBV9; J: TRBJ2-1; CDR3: ASSLELAGFNEQF
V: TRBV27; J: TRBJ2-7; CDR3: ASSFRQGPYEQY
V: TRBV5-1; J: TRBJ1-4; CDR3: ASSVDRLNEKLF
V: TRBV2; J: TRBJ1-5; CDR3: ASSAEGGYSNQPQH
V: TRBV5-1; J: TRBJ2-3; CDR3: ASSPGQGEDTQY
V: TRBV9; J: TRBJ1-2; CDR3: ASSRASGRVDYGYT
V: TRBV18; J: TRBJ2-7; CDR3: ASSPFRDGGGYYEQY
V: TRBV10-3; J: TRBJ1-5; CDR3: AISDQGGSQPQH
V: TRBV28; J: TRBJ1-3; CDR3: VVIGTYSGNTIY
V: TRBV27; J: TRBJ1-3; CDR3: ASSSHTGQGNNGNTIY
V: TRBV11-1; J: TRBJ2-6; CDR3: ASSRGRTNSGANVLT
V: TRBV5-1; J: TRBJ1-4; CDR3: ASSLGQGREKLF
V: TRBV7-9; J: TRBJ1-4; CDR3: ASSPGATNEKLF
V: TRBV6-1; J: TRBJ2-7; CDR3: ASSEESYEQY
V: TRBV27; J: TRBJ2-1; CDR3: ASSLSRGHEQF
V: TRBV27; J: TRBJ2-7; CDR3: ASSLSTLGGTEQY
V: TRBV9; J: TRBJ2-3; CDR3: ASSVQGPDTQY
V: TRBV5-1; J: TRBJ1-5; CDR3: ASSLAGGASQPQH
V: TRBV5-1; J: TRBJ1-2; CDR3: ASSLDSVWKGYT
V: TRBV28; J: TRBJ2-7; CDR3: ASRRTGRTYEQY
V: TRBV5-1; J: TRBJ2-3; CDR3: ASSLVDRSTDTQY
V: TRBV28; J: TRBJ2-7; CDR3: ASSPGVAGGYEQY
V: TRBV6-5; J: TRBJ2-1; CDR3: ASSYLLGEDNEQF
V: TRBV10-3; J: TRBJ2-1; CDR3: AISPSPGLAGGIYNEQF
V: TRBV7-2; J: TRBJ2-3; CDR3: ASSLGQLPTDTQY
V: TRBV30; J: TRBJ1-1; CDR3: AWSGRAEAF
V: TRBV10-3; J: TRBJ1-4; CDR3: AISTGGSEKLF
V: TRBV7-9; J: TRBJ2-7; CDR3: ASSLVAGGGYEQY
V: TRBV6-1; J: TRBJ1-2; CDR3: ASSEALEGSWAGGYT